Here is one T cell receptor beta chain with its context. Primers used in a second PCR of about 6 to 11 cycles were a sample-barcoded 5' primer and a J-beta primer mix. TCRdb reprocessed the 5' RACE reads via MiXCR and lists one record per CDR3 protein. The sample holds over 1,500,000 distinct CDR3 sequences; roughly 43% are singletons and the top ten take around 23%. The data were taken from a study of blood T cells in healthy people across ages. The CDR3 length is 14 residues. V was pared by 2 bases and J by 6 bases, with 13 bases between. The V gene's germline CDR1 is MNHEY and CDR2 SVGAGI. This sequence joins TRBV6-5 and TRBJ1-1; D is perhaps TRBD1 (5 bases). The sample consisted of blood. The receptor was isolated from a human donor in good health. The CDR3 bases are TGTGCCAGCAGTTACAGACAGTCCGGGGCTGAAGCTTTCTTT. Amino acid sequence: CASSYRQSGAEAFF.